This is a list of T cell receptor beta chains from one sample in a study of a mutant IDH1 vaccine in newly diagnosed glioma. Measured with immunoSEQ multiplex PCR; TCRdb has only the in-frame clones, and not every one. This table holds about 65,000 clones, roughly 84% found once. The antigens of these receptors remain unknown. The sample in question was PBMCs, obtained from a glioma patient whose treatment included an IDH1 peptide vaccine. These receptors were taken from a man aged 25 to 45 with glioma. CDR3s include the opening cysteine and the closing phenylalanine or tryptophan. D genes are given only for firm matches. Only part of the rows carry a size: once, few, many, or a class if the clone is expanded.

>.|TRBJ1-2|TRBV7-9|.
TGTGCCAGCAGCTTGACCCGGGACCGGGTTGGCTACACCTTC
CASSLTRDRVGYTF
>.|TRBJ2-1|TRBV5-1|.
TGCGCCAGCACCATTCCGTTTAATCCAGGGAGAGCTCCTCGCCCTCCAAGCTCCTACAATGAGCAGTTCTTC
CASTIPFNPGRAPRPPSSYNEQFF
>.|TRBJ2-1|TRBV18|.
TGTGCCAGCTCACCATTCGAGCTAGGAGCTAGTCGCAATGAGCAGTTCTTC
CASSPFELGASRNEQFF
>.|TRBJ1-3|TRBV19|.
TGTGCCAGTAAGGGCACTTTCTCTGGAAACACCATATATTTT
CASKGTFSGNTIYF
>.|TRBJ2-3|TRBV6-1|.
TGTGCCAGCACCTCTTTCCCAACAGATACGCAGTATTTT
CASTSFPTDTQYF
>.|TRBJ2-1|TRBV4-1|.
TGCGCCAGCAGCCAAGGAAGGCTCCTACAGGGAGGTTCCTACAATGAGCAGTTCTTC
CASSQGRLLQGGSYNEQFF
>.|TRBJ1-2|TRBV29-1|.
TGCAGCGTTGCCCCATTAGGGGTAGGTGGCTACACCTTC
CSVAPLGVGGYTF
>.|TRBJ1-2|TRBV5-1|TRBD1
TGCGCCAGCAGCTTGGAGGGACAGCCTGTGGGCTACACCTTC
CASSLEGQPVGYTF
>once|TRBJ2-2|TRBV27|TRBD2
TGTGCCAGCAGTTTAGGGGTAGCGGGGGGTAGAGACACCGGGGAGCTGTTTTTT
CASSLGVAGGRDTGELFF
>once|TRBJ1-6|TRBV11-2|.
TGTGCCAGCAGCCACGAGAAGGGCAGGATGACGCCCCTCCACTTT
CASSHEKGRMTPLHF
>few|TRBJ1-4|TRBV2|.
TGTGCCAGCAGTGAAGAGGAGAGAGGGCGAGTCAATGAAAAACTGTTTTTT
CASSEEERGRVNEKLFF
>.|TRBJ2-7|TRBV28|TRBD1
TGTGCCAGCAGTTCATCCGGGACAGGCCTCTACGAGCAGTACTTC
CASSSSGTGLYEQYF
>once|TRBJ1-2|TRBV6-5|TRBD1
TGTGCCAGCAGTCGGGACAGCAACAGTTATGGCTACACCTTC
CASSRDSNSYGYTF
>.|TRBJ1-2|TRBV7-9|TRBD1
TGTGCCAGCAGCTTATTAGTGGGACAGGGGGCGGTTGGCTACACCTTC
CASSLLVGQGAVGYTF
>.|TRBJ2-5|TRBV2|.
TGTGCCAGCAGTGATTTAGAGGGGATAGAGACCCAGTACTTC
CASSDLEGIETQYF
>.|TRBJ2-6|TRBV7-2|.
TGTGCCAGCAGCCTGACCCCGAGACGACAAAGTCGGGCCAACGTCCTGACTTTC
CASSLTPRRQSRANVLTF
>.|TRBJ2-7|TRBV13|.
TGTGCCAGCAGCGCGGCACAGGGCCCAGGCTACGAGCAGTACTTC
CASSAAQGPGYEQYF
>.|TRBJ2-3|TRBV19|TRBD1
TGTGCCAGTAGTGCACTAAAGGGACAGGCCACAGATACGCAGTATTTT
CASSALKGQATDTQYF
>.|TRBJ2-6|TRBV5-6|.
TGTGCCAGCTTGGCCAGCTCTGGGGCCAACGTCCTGACTTTC
CASLASSGANVLTF
>.|TRBJ2-7|TRBV4-2|TRBD2
TGTGCCAGCAGCCAAGAAGCATGGGAGGGAGCGTACGAGCAGTACTTC
CASSQEAWEGAYEQYF
>.|TRBJ1-2|TRBV2|.
TGTGCCAGCAGTCAAAGCCCTAACTATGGCTACACCTTC
CASSQSPNYGYTF
>.|TRBJ2-7|TRBV19|.
TGTGCCAGTAGGGAACGGGGGAGCTCCTACGAGCAGTACTTC
CASRERGSSYEQYF
>.|TRBJ2-3|TRBV5-6|.
TGTGCCAGCGGGGTTCAAGACACAGATACGCAGTATTTT
CASGVQDTDTQYF
>.|TRBJ2-1|TRBV5-6|TRBD2
TGTGCCAGCAGCTTGGCCAGCGGGGGGGATGAGCAGTTCTTC
CASSLASGGDEQFF
>.|TRBJ2-5|TRBV7-9|.
TGTGCCAGCAGCTCGGACAGCGGTTCCAAAGAGACCCAGTACTTC
CASSSDSGSKETQYF
>once|TRBJ2-2|TRBV11-3|.
TGTGCCAGCAGCTTCGGAAGGGGAACCGGGGAGCTGTTTTTT
CASSFGRGTGELFF